The clone carrying this T cell receptor beta chain occurred once. The sample comes from a study of blood T cell repertoires in COVID-19. Study as a whole: From T cells, B-cell-depleted T cells, or PBMCs came the material, which was cDNA or gDNA.

Per the original methods: Estimation of nucleated cell counts was performed using reference gene primer amplification. Sequencing was performed with immunoSEQ multiplex PCR; in TCRdb, only in-frame clones are kept and a portion is missing. The DNA was the basis for D and trimming; V, J and clone size are from that table. The data hold 140,000 to 150,000 clones, with 80% to 90% observed a single time. CDR3 size: 16 residues. CDR1 and CDR2 from the germline V gene are SGHDT and YYEEEE. J gave up 4 bases and V 1 base, and 11 bases lay outside the gene matches. V is TRBV5-6 and J is TRBJ2-7, with 7 bases identical to TRBD1. The receptor comes from a man aged 60 to 75 with active or convalescent COVID-19. Sequencing used peripheral blood. The CDR3, as DNA: TGTGCCAGCAGCTTGCGCCCGGGACAGCTCTTATACGAGCAGTACTTC. Amino acid sequence: CASSLRPGQLLYEQYF. Variable domain in full (rest from reference TRBV5-6 and TRBJ2-7): DAGVTQSPTHLIKTRGQQVTLRCSPKSGHDTVSWYQQALGQGPQFIFQYYEEEERQRGNFPDRFSGHQFPNYSSELNVNALLLGDSALYLCASSLRPGQLLYEQYFGPGTRLTVT.